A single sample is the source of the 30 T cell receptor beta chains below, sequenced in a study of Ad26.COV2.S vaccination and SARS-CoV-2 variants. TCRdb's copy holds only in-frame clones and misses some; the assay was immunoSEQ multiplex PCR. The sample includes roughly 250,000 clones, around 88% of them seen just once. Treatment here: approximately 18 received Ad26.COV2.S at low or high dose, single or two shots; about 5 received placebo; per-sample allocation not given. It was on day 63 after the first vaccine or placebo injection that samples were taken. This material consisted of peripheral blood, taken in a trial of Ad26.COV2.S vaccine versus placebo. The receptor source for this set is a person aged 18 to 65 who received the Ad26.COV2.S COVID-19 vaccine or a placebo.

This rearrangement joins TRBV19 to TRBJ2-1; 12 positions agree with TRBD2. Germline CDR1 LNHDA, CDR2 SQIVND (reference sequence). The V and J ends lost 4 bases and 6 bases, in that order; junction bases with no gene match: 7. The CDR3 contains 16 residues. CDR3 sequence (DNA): TGTGCCAGTAGTAGAACGTCTAGCGGGGGGGCCAATGAGCAGTTCTTC. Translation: CASSRTSSGGANEQFF.

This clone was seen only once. CDR3 sequence (DNA): TGTGCCAGCAGTTACATACAGACAGCGTCGAGCCACGAGCAGTACTTC. As protein: CASSYIQTASSHEQYF. The chain combines TRBV6-2 or TRBV6-3 with TRBJ2-7, with a possible D match to TRBD1 (5 bases). Trimming pared 2 bases from V and 5 bases from J, leaving 19 bases between. This CDR3 region has 16 residues. Germline V lookup: CDR1 MNHEY, CDR2 SVGEGT.

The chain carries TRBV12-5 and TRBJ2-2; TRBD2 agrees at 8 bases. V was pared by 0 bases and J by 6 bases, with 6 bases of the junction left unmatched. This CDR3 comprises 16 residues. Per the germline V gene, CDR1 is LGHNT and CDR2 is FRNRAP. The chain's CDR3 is CASGLVPAGVAGELFF. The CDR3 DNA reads TGTGCTAGTGGTTTGGTACCAGCGGGAGTCGCCGGGGAGCTGTTTTTT. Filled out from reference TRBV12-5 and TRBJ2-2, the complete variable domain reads DARVTQTPRHKVTEMGQEVTMRCQPILGHNTVFWYRQTMMQGLELLAYFRNRAPLDDSGMPKDRFSAEMPDATLATLKIQPSEPRDSAVYFCASGLVPAGVAGELFFGEGSRLTVL.

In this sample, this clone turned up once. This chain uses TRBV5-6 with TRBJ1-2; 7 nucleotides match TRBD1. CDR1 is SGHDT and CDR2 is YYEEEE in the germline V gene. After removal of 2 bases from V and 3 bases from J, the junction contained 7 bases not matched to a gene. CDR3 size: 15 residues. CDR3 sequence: CASSFGDRDHYGYTF. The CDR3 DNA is TGTGCCAGCAGCTTCGGTGACAGGGACCACTATGGCTACACCTTC.

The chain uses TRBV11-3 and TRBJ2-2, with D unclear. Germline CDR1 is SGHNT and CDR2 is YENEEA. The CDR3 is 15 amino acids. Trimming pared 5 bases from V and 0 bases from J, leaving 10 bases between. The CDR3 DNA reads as TGTGCCAGCAGCGTCTCGCGCGCGAACACCGGGGAGCTGTTTTTT. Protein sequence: CASSVSRANTGELFF.

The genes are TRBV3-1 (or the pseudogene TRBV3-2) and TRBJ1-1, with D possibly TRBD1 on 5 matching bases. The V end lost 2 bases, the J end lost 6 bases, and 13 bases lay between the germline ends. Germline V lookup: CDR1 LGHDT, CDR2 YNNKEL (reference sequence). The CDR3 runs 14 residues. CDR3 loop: CASSQRQRNAEAFF. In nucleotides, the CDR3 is TGTGCCAGCAGCCAAAGACAGCGCAACGCTGAAGCTTTCTTT.

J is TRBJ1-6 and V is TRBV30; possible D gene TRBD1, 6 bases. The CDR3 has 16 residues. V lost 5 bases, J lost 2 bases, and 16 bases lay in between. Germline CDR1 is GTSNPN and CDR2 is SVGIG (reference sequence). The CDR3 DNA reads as TGTGCCTGGTCCTCCGCCAGGGGACCCTATAATTCACCCCTCCACTTT. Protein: CAWSSARGPYNSPLHF.

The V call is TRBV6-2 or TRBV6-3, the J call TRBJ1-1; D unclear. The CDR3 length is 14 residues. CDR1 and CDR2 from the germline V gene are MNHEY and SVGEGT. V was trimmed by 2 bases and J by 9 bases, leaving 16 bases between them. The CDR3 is CASSYPGTSKKAFF. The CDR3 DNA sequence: TGTGCCAGCAGTTACCCGGGAACGTCTAAAAAAGCTTTCTTT.

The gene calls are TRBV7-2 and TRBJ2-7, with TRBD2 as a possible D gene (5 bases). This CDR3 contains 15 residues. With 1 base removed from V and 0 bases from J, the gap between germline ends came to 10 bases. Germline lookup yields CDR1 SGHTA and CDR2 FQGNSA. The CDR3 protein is CASSLGLGSSYEQYF. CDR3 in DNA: TGTGCCAGCAGCTTAGGGCTAGGGAGCTCCTACGAGCAGTACTTC.

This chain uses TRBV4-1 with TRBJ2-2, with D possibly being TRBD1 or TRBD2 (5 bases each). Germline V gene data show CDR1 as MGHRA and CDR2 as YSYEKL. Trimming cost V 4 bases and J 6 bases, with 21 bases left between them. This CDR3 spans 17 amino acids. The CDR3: CASSPREGLDRAGELFF. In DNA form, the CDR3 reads TGCGCCAGCAGCCCCCGTGAGGGGCTAGATAGGGCCGGGGAGCTGTTTTTT.

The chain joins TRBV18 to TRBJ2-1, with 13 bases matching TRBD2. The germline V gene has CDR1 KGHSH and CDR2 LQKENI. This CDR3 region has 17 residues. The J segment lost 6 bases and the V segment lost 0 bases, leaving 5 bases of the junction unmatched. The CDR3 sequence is CASSPPGLAGYRNEQFF. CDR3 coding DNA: TGTGCCAGCTCACCACCGGGACTAGCGGGATATCGCAATGAGCAGTTCTTC.

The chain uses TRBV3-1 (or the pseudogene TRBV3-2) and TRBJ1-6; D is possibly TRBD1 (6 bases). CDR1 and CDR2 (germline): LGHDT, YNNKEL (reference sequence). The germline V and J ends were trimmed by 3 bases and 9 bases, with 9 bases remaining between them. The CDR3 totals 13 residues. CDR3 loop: CASSQTGSSPLHF. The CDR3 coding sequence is TGTGCCAGCAGCCAGACAGGTAGTTCACCCCTCCACTTT.

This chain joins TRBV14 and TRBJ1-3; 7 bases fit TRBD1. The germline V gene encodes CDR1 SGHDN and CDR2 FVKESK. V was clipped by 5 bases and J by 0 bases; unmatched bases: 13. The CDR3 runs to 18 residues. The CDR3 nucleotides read TGTGCCAGCAGCACTCGAATTACCGGGACAGCCTCTGGAAACACCATATATTTT. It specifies CASSTRITGTASGNTIYF.

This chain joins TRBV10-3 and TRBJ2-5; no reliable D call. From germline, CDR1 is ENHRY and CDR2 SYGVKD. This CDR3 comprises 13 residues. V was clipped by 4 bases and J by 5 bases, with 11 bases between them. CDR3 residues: CAISVRVEETQYF. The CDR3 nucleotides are TGTGCCATCAGTGTAAGGGTGGAGGAGACCCAGTACTTC.

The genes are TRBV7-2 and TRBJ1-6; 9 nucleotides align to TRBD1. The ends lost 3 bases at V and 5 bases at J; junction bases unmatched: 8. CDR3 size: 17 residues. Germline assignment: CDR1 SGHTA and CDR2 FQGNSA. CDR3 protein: CASSLPRTGENNSPLHF. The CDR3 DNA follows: TGTGCCAGCAGCTTGCCGCGGACAGGGGAAAATAATTCACCCCTCCACTTT.

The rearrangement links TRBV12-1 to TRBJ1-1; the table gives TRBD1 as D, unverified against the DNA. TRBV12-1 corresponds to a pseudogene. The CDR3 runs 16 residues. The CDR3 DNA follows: TGTGCCAGCAGCTTTTCCTTACAGGGGGCAGGTACTGAAGCTTTCTTT. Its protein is CASSFSLQGAGTEAFF.

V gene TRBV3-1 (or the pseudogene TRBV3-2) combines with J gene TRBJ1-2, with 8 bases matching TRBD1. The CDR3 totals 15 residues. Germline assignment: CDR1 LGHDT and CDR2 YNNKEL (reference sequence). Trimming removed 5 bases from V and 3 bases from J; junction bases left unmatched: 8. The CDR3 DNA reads TGTGCCAGCAGCGGACAGGGTGGTCGGCACTATGGCTACACCTTC. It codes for CASSGQGGRHYGYTF.

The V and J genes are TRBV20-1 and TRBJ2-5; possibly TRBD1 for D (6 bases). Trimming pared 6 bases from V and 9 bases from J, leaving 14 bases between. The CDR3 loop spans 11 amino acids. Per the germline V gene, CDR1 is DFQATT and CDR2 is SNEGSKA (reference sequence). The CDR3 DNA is TGCAGTGCAACAGACAGGCTAGCCCAGTACTTC. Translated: CSATDRLAQYF.

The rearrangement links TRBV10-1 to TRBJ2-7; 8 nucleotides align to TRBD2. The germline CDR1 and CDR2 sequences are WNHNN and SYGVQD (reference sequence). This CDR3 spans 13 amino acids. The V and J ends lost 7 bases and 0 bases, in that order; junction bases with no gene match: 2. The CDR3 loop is CASNGGGSYEQYV. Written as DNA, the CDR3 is TGCGCCAGCAACGGGGGGGGCTCCTACGAGCAGTACGTC.

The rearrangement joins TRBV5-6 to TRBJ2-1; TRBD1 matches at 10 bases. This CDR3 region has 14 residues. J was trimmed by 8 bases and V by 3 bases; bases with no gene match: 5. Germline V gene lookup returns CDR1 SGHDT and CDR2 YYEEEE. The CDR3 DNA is TGTGCCAGCAGCTGGGGGACAGGGGTGGATGAGCAGTTCTTC. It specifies CASSWGTGVDEQFF.

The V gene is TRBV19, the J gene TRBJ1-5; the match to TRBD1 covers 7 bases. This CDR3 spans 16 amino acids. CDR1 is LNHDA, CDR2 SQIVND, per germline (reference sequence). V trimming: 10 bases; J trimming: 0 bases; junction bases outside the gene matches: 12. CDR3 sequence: CANTPGQTYSNQPQHF. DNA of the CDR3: TGTGCCAATACCCCGGGACAGACCTATAGCAATCAGCCCCAGCATTTT.

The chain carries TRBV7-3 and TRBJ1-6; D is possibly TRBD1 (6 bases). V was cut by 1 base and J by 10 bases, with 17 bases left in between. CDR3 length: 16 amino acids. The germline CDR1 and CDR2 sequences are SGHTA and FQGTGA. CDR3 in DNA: TGTGCCAGCAGCTTAAGTGGGGGCAGGGGCCGGTCACCCCTCCACTTT. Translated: CASSLSGGRGRSPLHF.

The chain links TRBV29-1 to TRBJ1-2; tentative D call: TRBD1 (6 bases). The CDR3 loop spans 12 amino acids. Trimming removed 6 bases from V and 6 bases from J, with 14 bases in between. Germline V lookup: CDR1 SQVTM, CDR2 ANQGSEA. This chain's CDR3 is CSVAGALNGYTF. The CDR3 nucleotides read TGCAGCGTGGCAGGGGCGCTCAATGGCTACACCTTC.

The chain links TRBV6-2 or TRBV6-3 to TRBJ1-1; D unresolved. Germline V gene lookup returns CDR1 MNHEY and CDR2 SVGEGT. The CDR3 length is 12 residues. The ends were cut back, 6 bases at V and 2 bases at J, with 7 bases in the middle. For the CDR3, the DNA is TGTGCCAGCAGCAAAATTAACACTGAAGCTTTCTTT. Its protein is CASSKINTEAFF.

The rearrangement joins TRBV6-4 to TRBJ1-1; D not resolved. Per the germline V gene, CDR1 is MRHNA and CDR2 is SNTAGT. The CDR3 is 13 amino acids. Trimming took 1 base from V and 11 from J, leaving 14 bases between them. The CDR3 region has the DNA TGTGCCAGCAGTGACTTTGAGGGTGGAGTCGCTTTCTTT. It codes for CASSDFEGGVAFF.

This CDR3 is CASRGGTGESTAFF. Written as DNA, the CDR3 is TGTGCCAGCAGGGGGGGGACAGGGGAATCTACAGCTTTCTTT. The J gene is TRBJ1-1, the V gene TRBV25-1; 10 bases are a match to TRBD1. V dropped 6 bases and J dropped 10; count of bases not matched to a gene: 11. CDR1 is MGHDK and CDR2 is SYGVNS in the germline V gene. The CDR3 length is 14 residues. Supplemented by reference TRBV25-1 and TRBJ1-1, the full variable domain reads EADIYQTPRYLVIGTGKKITLECSQTMGHDKMYWYQQDPGMELHLIHYSYGVNSTEKGDLSSESTVSRIRTEHFPLTLESARPSHTSQYLCASRGGTGESTAFFGQGTRLTVV.

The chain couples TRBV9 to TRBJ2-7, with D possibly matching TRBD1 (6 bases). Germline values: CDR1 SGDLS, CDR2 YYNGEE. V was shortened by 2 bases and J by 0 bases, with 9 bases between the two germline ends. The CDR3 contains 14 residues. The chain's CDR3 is CASSVGTLSYEQYF. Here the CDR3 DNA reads TGTGCCAGCAGCGTTGGGACACTCTCCTACGAGCAGTACTTC. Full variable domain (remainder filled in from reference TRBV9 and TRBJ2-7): DSGVTQTPKHLITATGQRVTLRCSPRSGDLSVYWYQQSLDQGLQFLIQYYNGEERAKGNILERFSAQQFPDLHSELNLSSLELGDSALYFCASSVGTLSYEQYFGPGTRLTVT.

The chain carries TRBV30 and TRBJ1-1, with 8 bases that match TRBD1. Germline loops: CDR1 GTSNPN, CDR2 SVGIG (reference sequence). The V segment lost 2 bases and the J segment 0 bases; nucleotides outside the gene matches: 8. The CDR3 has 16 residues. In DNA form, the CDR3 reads TGTGCCTGGAGTAAAGGGACAGGTGGGGTGAACACTGAAGCTTTCTTT. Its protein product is CAWSKGTGGVNTEAFF.

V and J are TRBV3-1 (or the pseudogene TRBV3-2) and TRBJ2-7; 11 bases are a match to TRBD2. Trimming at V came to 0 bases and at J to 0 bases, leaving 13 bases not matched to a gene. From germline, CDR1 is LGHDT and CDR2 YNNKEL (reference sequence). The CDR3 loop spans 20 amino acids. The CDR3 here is CASSQDLSFIGTSGSYEQYF. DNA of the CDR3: TGTGCCAGCAGCCAAGATTTAAGCTTCATAGGGACTAGCGGCTCCTACGAGCAGTACTTC.

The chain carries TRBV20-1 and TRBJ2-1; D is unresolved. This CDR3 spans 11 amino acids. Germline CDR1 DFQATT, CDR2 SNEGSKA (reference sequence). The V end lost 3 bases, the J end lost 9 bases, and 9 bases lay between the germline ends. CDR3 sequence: CSASKMGEQFF. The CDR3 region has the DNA TGCAGTGCTAGTAAAATGGGTGAGCAGTTCTTC.